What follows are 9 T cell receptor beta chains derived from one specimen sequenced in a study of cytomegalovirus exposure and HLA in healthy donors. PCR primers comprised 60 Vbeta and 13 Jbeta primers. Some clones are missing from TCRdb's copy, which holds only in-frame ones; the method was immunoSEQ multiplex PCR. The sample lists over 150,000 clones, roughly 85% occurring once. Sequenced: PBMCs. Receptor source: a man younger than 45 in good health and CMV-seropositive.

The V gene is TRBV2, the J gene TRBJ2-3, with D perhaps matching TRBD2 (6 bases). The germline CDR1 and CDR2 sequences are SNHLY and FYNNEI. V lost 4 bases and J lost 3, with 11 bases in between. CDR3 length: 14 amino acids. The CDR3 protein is CASSGLVKTDTQYF. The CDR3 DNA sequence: TGTGCCAGCAGTGGACTAGTGAAGACAGATACGCAGTATTTT.

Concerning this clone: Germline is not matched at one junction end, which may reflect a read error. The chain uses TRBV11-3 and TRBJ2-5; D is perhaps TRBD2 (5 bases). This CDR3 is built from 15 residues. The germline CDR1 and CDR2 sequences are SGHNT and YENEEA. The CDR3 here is CASSLRIEGQGTQYF. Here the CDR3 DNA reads TGTGCCAGCAGCTTACGTATAGAGGGCCAAGGGACCCAGTACTTC.

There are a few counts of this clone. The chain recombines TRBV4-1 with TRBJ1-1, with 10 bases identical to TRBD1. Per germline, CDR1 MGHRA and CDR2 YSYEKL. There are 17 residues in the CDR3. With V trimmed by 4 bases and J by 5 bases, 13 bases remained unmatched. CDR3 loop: CASSLRPGQGLRTEAFF. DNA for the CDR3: TGCGCCAGCAGCCTACGCCCGGGACAGGGGTTACGAACTGAAGCTTTCTTT.

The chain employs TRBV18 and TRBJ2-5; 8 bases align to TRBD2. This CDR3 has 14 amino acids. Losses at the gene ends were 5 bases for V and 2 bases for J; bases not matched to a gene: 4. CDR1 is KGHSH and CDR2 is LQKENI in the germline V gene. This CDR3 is CASSGTSGQETQYF. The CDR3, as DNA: TGTGCCAGCTCAGGTACTAGCGGACAAGAGACCCAGTACTTC.

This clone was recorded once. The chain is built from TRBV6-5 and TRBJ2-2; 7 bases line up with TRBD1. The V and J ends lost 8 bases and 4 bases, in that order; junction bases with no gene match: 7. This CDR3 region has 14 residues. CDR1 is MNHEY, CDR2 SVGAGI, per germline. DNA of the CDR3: TGTGCCAGCCGTAAGGGGGCGCCCACCGGGGAGCTGTTTTTT. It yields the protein CASRKGAPTGELFF.

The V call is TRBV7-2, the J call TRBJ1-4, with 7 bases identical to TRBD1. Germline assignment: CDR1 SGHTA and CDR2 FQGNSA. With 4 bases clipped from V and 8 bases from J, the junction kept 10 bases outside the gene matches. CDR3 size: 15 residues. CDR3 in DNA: TGTGCCAGCAGCTCTCATCGACAGGGCGGCGAAAAACTGTTTTTT. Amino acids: CASSSHRQGGEKLFF.

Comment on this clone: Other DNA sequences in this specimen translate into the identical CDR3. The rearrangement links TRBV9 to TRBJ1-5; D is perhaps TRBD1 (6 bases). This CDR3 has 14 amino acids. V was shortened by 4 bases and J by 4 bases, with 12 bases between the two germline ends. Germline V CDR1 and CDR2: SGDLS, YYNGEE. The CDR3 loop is CASSLRQDNQPQHF. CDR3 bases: TGTGCCAGCAGCCTCCGACAGGATAATCAGCCCCAGCATTTT. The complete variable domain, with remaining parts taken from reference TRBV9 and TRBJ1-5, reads DSGVTQTPKHLITATGQRVTLRCSPRSGDLSVYWYQQSLDQGLQFLIQYYNGEERAKGNILERFSAQQFPDLHSELNLSSLELGDSALYFCASSLRQDNQPQHFGDGTRLSIL.

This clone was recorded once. CDR3 DNA: TGTGCCAGCAGCTTAGTTTTGGACCGTGCCGGGAAAGGCTACACCTTC. Translated, it gives CASSLVLDRAGKGYTF. The V call is TRBV7-9, the J call TRBJ1-2; no definite D call. CDR3 length equals 16 residues. The germline V gene encodes CDR1 SEHNR and CDR2 FQNEAQ (reference sequence). Trimming pared 1 base from V and 8 bases from J, leaving 20 bases between.

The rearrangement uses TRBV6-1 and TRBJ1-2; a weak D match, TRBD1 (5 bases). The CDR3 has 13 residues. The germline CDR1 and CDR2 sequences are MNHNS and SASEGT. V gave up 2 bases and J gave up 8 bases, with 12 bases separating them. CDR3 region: CASSEQGSGGYTF. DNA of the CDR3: TGTGCCAGCAGTGAACAGGGTTCGGGCGGCTACACCTTC.